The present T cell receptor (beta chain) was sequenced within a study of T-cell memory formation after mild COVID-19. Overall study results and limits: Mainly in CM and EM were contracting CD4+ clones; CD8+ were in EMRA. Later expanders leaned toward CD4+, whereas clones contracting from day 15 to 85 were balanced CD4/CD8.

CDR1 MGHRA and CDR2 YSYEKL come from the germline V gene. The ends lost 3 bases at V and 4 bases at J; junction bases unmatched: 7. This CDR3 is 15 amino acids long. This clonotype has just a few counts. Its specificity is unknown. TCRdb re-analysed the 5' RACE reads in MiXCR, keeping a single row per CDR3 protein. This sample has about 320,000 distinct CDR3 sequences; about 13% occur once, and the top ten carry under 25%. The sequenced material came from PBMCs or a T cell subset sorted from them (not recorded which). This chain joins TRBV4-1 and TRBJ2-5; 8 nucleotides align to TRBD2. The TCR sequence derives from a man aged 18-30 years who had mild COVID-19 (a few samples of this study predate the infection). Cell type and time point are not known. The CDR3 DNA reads TGCGCCAGCAGCCAGGCGGGGGGCCTGGGAGAGACCCAGTACTTC. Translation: CASSQAGGLGETQYF.